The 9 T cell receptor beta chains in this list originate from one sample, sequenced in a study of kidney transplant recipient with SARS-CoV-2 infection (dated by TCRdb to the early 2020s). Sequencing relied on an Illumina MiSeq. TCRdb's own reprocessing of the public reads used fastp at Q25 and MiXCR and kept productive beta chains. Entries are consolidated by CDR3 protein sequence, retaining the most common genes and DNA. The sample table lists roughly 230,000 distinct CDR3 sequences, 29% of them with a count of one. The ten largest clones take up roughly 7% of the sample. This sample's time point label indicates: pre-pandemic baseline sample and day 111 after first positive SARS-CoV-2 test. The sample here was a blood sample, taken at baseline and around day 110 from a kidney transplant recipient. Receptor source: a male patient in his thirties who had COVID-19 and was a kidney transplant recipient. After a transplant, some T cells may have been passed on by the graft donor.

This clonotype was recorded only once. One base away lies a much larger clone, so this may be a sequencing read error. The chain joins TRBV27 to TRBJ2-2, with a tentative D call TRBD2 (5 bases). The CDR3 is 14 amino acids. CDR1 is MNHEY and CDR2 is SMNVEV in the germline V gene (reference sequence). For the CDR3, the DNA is TGTGCCAGCAGTTTTGGTCCGAACACCGGGGAGATGTTTTTT. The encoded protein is CASSFGPNTGEMFF.

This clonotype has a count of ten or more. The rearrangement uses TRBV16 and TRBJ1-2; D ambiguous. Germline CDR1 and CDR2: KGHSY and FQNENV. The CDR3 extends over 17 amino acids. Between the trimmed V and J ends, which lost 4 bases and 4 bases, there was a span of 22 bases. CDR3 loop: CASSRVPVVRKTYGYTF. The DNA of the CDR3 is TGTGCCAGCAGCCGTGTGCCGGTCGTTAGAAAGACCTATGGCTACACCTTC. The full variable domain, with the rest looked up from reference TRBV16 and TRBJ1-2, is GEEVAQTPKHLVRGEGQKAKLYCAPIKGHSYVFWYQQVLKNEFKFLISFQNENVFDETGMPKERFSAKCLPNSPCSLEIQATKLEDSAVYFCASSRVPVVRKTYGYTFGSGTRLTVV.

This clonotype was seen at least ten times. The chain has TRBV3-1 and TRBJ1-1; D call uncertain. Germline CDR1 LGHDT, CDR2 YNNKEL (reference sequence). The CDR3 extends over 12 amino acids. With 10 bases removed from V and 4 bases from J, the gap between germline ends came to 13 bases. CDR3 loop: CATEGASTEAFF. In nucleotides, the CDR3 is TGTGCCACCGAGGGAGCGAGCACTGAAGCTTTCTTT. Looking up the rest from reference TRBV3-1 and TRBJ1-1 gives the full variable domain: DTAVSQTPKYLVTQMGNDKSIKCEQNLGHDTMYWYKQDSKKFLKIMFSYNNKELIINETVPNRFSPKSPDKAHLNLHINSLELGDSAVYFCATEGASTEAFFGQGTRLTVV.

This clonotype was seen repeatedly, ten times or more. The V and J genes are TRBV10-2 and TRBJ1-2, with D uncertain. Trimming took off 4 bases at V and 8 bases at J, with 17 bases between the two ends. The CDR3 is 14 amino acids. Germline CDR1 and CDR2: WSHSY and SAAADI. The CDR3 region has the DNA TGCGCCAGCAGTGGACGTCAGGAAGAAGGGGGCTACACCTTC. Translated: CASSGRQEEGGYTF.

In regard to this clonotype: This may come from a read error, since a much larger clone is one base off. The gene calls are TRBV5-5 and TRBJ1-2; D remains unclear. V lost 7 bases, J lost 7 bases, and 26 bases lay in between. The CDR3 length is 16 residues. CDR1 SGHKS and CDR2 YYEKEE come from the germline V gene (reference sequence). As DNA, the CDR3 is TGTGCCAGCTTCATATATGTCTCGCGAAAGACCTGTGGCTACACCTTC. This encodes CASFIYVSRKTCGYTF.

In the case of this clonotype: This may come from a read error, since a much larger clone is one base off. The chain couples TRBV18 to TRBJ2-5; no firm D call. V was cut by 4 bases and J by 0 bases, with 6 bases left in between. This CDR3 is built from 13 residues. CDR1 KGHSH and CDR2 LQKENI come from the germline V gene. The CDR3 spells CASSLINQETQYF. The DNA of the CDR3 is TGTGCCAGCTCACTGATAAACCAAGAGACCCAGTACTTC.

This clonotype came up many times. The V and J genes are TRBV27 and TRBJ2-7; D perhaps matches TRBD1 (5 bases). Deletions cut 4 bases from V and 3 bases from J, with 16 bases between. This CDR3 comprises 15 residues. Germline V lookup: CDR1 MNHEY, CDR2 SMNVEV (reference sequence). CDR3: CASSSRRVGVYEQYF. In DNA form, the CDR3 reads TGTGCCAGCAGTTCCCGCCGTGTAGGGGTCTACGAGCAGTACTTC.

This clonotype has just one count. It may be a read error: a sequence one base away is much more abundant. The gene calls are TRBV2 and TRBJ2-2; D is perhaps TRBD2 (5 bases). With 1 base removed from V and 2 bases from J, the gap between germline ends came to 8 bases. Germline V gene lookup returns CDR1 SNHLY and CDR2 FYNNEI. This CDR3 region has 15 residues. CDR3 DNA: TGTGCCAGCAGTGAAGGGAGGAGAAACACCGGGGAGCTGTTTTTT. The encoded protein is CASSEGRRNTGELFF.

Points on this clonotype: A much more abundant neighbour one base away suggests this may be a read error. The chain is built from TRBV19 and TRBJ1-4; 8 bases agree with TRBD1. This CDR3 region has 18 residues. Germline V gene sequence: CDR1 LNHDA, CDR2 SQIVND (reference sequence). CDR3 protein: CASMGRGLEKATSEKLFF. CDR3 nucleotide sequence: TGTGCCAGTATGGGCAGGGGGCTAGAAAAGGCAACTAGTGAAAAACTGTTTTTT.